This T cell receptor (beta chain) was retrieved from a study of CD8+ T cells in alopecia areata. General study results and limits: Researchers reported that TCR sharing among patients proved less clear than in mice, possibly HLA-linked.

In regard to this clone: Its antigen is unidentified.

Germline values: CDR1 SEHNR, CDR2 FQNEAQ (reference sequence). The V gene end was trimmed by 1 base and the J gene end by 4 bases; junction bases not matched to a gene: 12. This CDR3 comprises 18 residues. The researchers isolated CD4+ and CD8+ T cells from PBMCs by sorting. RNA was isolated and reverse transcribed to cDNA, the sequencing template. Assay used: immunoSEQ multiplex PCR; TCRdb lists only in-frame clones, some missing. The repertoire holds 90,000 to 130,000 clones, with around 59% as singletons. The receptor was derived from a human donor in good health. This chain joins TRBV7-9 and TRBJ2-3; 9 positions match TRBD2. The source material was CD8+ T cells sorted from blood. The chain's CDR3 is CASSLVASGAFLADTQYF. The CDR3 DNA sequence: TGTGCCAGCAGCTTAGTTGCTAGCGGGGCATTTCTAGCAGATACGCAGTATTTT.